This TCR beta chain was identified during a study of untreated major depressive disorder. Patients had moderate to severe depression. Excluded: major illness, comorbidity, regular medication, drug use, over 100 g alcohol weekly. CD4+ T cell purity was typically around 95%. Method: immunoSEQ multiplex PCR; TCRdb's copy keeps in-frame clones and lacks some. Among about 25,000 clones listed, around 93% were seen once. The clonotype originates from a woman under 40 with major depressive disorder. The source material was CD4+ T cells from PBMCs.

The CDR3 nucleotides are TGCGCCAGCAGCACTCTCATCAGCACTGAAGCTTTCTTT. It is translated as CASSTLISTEAFF. The chain couples TRBV5-1 to TRBJ1-1; D gene unclear. Germline CDR1 reads SGHRS; CDR2 reads YFSETQ. This CDR3 is built from 13 residues. Trimming left V 4 bases short and J 4 bases short, with 11 bases between.